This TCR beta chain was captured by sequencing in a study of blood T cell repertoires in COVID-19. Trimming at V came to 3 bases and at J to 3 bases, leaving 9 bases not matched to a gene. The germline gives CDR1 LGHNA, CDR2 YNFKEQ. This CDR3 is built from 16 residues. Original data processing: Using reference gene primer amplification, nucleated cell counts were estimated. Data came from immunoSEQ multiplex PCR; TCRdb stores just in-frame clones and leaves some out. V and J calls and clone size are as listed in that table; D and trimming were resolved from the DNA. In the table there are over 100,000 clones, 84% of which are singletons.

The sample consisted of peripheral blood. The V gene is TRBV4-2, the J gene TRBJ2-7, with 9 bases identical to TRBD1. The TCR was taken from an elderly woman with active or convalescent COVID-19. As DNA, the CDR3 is TGTGCCAGCAGCCAGGACCGGACAGGGGTTTTCTACGAGCAGTACTTC. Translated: CASSQDRTGVFYEQYF.